A single sample gave rise to the 21 T cell receptor beta chains below, sequenced in a study of cytomegalovirus exposure and HLA in healthy donors. Amplification used 60 Vbeta primers and 13 Jbeta primers. Here immunoSEQ multiplex PCR was the method, and the copy in TCRdb shows in-frame clones only, minus some. In all, the sample yields 140,000 to 150,000 clones. The sample taken for sequencing was PBMCs. Every receptor here comes from a woman aged 50 to 60 in good health and CMV-seronegative.

The genes are TRBV28 and TRBJ1-3; 10 bases are shared with TRBD1. V gave up 9 bases and J gave up 8 bases; unmatched junction bases: 4. Germline V gene lookup returns CDR1 MDHEN and CDR2 SYDVKM. CDR3 size: 12 residues. The CDR3 spells CASRQGAYTIYF. CDR3 nucleotide sequence: TGTGCCAGTAGACAGGGGGCATACACCATATATTTT.

The chain joins TRBV6-5 to TRBJ2-1, with 7 positions matching TRBD2. CDR1 and CDR2 (germline): MNHEY, SVGAGI. V was pared by 0 bases and J by 1 base, with 3 bases of the junction left unmatched. The CDR3 is 16 residues long. Here the CDR3 reads CASSYSREGSYNEQFF. DNA of the CDR3: TGTGCCAGCAGTTACTCGAGGGAGGGTTCCTACAATGAGCAGTTCTTC.

V is TRBV27 and J is TRBJ2-5, with a possible D match to TRBD2 (6 bases). Germline V gene lookup returns CDR1 MNHEY and CDR2 SMNVEV (reference sequence). This CDR3 contains 14 residues. The ends were cut back, 6 bases at V and 4 bases at J, with 15 bases in the middle. The CDR3 region is CASSPTGSRETQYF. CDR3 coding DNA: TGTGCCAGCAGCCCGACCGGGAGCAGAGAGACCCAGTACTTC.

CDR3 DNA: TGCGCCAGCAGAGGACAGGGGGCTTCTGATGAGCAGTTCTTC. Amino acid sequence: CASRGQGASDEQFF. The chain employs TRBV5-1 and TRBJ2-1; 11 nucleotides match TRBD1. The germline V gene encodes CDR1 SGHRS and CDR2 YFSETQ. V gave up 5 bases and J gave up 8 bases; unmatched junction bases: 6. The CDR3 extends over 14 amino acids.

V gene TRBV7-3 combines with J gene TRBJ2-3, with 7 bases fitting TRBD1. The CDR3 has 15 residues. The germline V gene encodes CDR1 SGHTA and CDR2 FQGTGA. Trimming removed 5 bases from V and 0 bases from J; junction bases left unmatched: 5. Written as DNA, the CDR3 is TGTGCCAGCAGCCTTTGGACAGGTAGCACAGATACGCAGTATTTT. It translates to CASSLWTGSTDTQYF.

The rearrangement links TRBV5-6 to TRBJ2-1; 8 nucleotides line up with TRBD2. From germline, CDR1 is SGHDT and CDR2 YYEEEE. The V gene end was trimmed by 5 bases and the J gene end by 0 bases; junction bases not matched to a gene: 4. The CDR3 is 15 amino acids. The CDR3 DNA follows: TGTGCCAGCAGTAGCGGGACCTCCTCCTACAATGAGCAGTTCTTC. Translating gives CASSSGTSSYNEQFF.

The J gene is TRBJ1-5, the V gene TRBV6-1; no clear D. Germline V lookup: CDR1 MNHNS, CDR2 SASEGT. The V gene lost 7 bases and the J gene lost 0 bases, with 7 bases spanning the gap. There are 13 residues in the CDR3. In nucleotides, the CDR3 is TGTGCCAGCACGGGGTCTAGCAATCAGCCCCAGCATTTT. Its translation is CASTGSSNQPQHF.

The chain carries TRBV7-2 and TRBJ2-2; 7 bases map to TRBD1. From germline, CDR1 is SGHTA and CDR2 FQGNSA. V lost 1 base and J lost 2; bases outside the gene matches: 1. The CDR3 extends over 15 amino acids. CDR3 protein: CASSLEGANTGELFF. In DNA form, the CDR3 reads TGTGCCAGCAGCTTAGAGGGGGCCAACACCGGGGAGCTGTTTTTT.

V and J are TRBV4-2 and TRBJ2-3; possibly TRBD2 for D (7 bases). CDR3 length: 17 amino acids. Looked up from germline, CDR1 is LGHNA and CDR2 is YNFKEQ. Trimming cost V 1 base and J 2 bases, with 16 bases left between them. The CDR3 bases are TGTGCCAGCAGCCAAGTAAGGGGGGGAGCAATCACAGATACGCAGTATTTT. Translated, it gives CASSQVRGGAITDTQYF.

The rearrangement uses TRBV4-1 and TRBJ2-3, with a possible D match to TRBD2 (5 bases). Trimming stripped 0 bases from V and 1 base from J, with 14 bases between. The CDR3 length is 17 residues. Germline V gene data show CDR1 as MGHRA and CDR2 as YSYEKL. CDR3 nucleotides: TGCGCCAGCAGCCAAGACCGGACCTTCGGGGGCACAGATACGCAGTATTTT. Translated: CASSQDRTFGGTDTQYF.

The chain carries TRBV9 and TRBJ2-4; TRBD2 aligns across 8 bases. Germline values: CDR1 SGDLS, CDR2 YYNGEE. The CDR3 consists of 16 residues. The ends lost 3 bases at V and 3 bases at J; junction bases unmatched: 8. The CDR3 region has the DNA TGTGCCAGCAGCGGCCCAGCGGGAGAGAACAAAAACATTCAGTACTTC. The encoded protein is CASSGPAGENKNIQYF.

The chain carries TRBV5-4 and TRBJ1-4; 7 nucleotides agree with TRBD1. Germline CDR1 reads SGHNT; CDR2 reads YYREEE (reference sequence). This CDR3 comprises 16 residues. Trimming took 4 bases from V and 3 from J; bases not matched to a gene: 9. CDR3 nucleotide sequence: TGTGCCAGCAGCCCCGGGACAGCCACTTCTAATGAAAAACTGTTTTTT. Translation: CASSPGTATSNEKLFF.

This chain uses TRBV9 with TRBJ1-4; TRBD1 aligns across 7 bases. CDR1 and CDR2 from the germline V gene are SGDLS and YYNGEE. The V and J ends lost 3 bases and 8 bases, in that order; junction bases with no gene match: 10. CDR3 length equals 15 residues. DNA of the CDR3: TGTGCCAGCAGCGGGGACAGCGGGAGAAGGGAAAAACTGTTTTTT. Translation gives CASSGDSGRREKLFF.

The chain is built from TRBV28 and TRBJ1-5, with a tentative D call TRBD1 (5 bases). The V gene's germline CDR1 is MDHEN and CDR2 SYDVKM. The CDR3 runs to 13 residues. V was trimmed by 3 bases and J by 5 bases, leaving 8 bases between them. CDR3 nucleotides: TGTGCCAGCAGTTTGGGGCGGCATCAGCCCCAGCATTTT. It is translated as CASSLGRHQPQHF. Filled out from reference TRBV28 and TRBJ1-5, the complete variable domain reads DVKVTQSSRYLVKRTGEKVFLECVQDMDHENMFWYRQDPGLGLRLIYFSYDVKMKEKGDIPEGYSVSREKKERFSLILESASTNQTSMYLCASSLGRHQPQHFGDGTRLSIL.

This chain links TRBV28 with TRBJ2-3, with 7 bases matching TRBD1. V shed 2 bases and J 1 base; nucleotides not matched to a gene: 3. The germline V gene has CDR1 MDHEN and CDR2 SYDVKM. CDR3 length: 15 amino acids. The CDR3 region is CASSLAGTGTDTQYF. The CDR3 coding sequence is TGTGCCAGCAGTTTAGCCGGGACAGGCACAGATACGCAGTATTTT.

J is TRBJ1-1 and V is TRBV28, with D hard to call. V was clipped by 2 bases and J by 1 base, with 8 bases between them. Germline loops: CDR1 MDHEN, CDR2 SYDVKM. This CDR3 region has 14 residues. CDR3 DNA: TGTGCCAGCAGTTTAGCGGCTGCGAACACTGAAGCTTTCTTT. Translating gives CASSLAAANTEAFF.

This chain links TRBV4-2 with TRBJ2-7; D is undetermined. Germline V gene sequence: CDR1 LGHNA, CDR2 YNFKEQ. This CDR3 comprises 13 residues. The ends were cut back, 5 bases at V and 6 bases at J, with 14 bases in the middle. The CDR3 loop is CASSDVVSPEQYF. For the CDR3, the DNA is TGTGCCAGCAGCGACGTTGTTAGCCCCGAGCAGTACTTC.

V usage is TRBV5-6 and J usage is TRBJ1-6; D is undetermined. Trimming stripped 0 bases from V and 8 bases from J, with 9 bases between. This CDR3 comprises 14 residues. Germline CDR1 is SGHDT and CDR2 is YYEEEE. For the CDR3, the DNA is TGTGCCAGCAGCTTGGTGTCAGTCCATTCACCCCTCCACTTT. This translates into CASSLVSVHSPLHF.

This sequence joins TRBV9 and TRBJ2-7; D is possibly TRBD2 (6 bases). There are 15 residues in the CDR3. Per germline, CDR1 SGDLS and CDR2 YYNGEE. V lost 0 bases, J lost 2 bases, and 12 bases lay in between. CDR3 coding DNA: TGTGCCAGCAGCGTAGGGGCTAGCGACACCTACGAGCAGTACTTC. Translating gives CASSVGASDTYEQYF.

The genes are TRBV28 and TRBJ2-3, with D possibly being TRBD2 (6 bases). The CDR3 spans 15 residues. V was shortened by 4 bases and J by 1 base, with 12 bases between the two germline ends. Germline V gives CDR1 MDHEN, CDR2 SYDVKM. In DNA, the CDR3 is TGTGCCAGCAGTTACGCGTCGGGGGGCACAGATACGCAGTATTTT. Translation: CASSYASGGTDTQYF.

CDR3 DNA: TGTGCCAGCAGCTTGGGTGTCGGAGGGGAGACCCAGTACTTC. Translating it yields CASSLGVGGETQYF. The chain is built from TRBV5-6 and TRBJ2-5; a weak D match, TRBD2 (6 bases). Germline CDR1 reads SGHDT; CDR2 reads YYEEEE. Deletions cut 0 bases from V and 5 bases from J, with 11 bases between. This CDR3 comprises 14 residues. Supplemented by reference TRBV5-6 and TRBJ2-5, the full variable domain reads DAGVTQSPTHLIKTRGQQVTLRCSPKSGHDTVSWYQQALGQGPQFIFQYYEEEERQRGNFPDRFSGHQFPNYSSELNVNALLLGDSALYLCASSLGVGGETQYFGPGTRLLVL.